This T cell receptor beta chain was sequenced during a study of T cells in Graves' hyperthyroidism and ophthalmopathy. Notes on the study in general: Ophthalmopathy prediction by the model preceded onset by a median approximately six months. Most clonotypes that expanded in the thyroid above 0.001 also showed up in blood.

RNA transcripts provided the source from which TCR beta CDR3 regions were amplified. First-round RT-PCR of the TCR CDR3 relied on the HTBI primer set. TCRdb reprocessed the multiplex PCR reads via MiXCR and lists one record per CDR3 protein. This table has hundreds of thousands of distinct CDR3 sequences, approximately 40% appearing once. Uncontrolled infection, other autoimmune disease, pregnancy or lactation led to exclusion. The diagnostic basis comprised clinical symptoms, serum thyroxine and TRAb, thyroid ultrasound and orbital computed tomography. Germline CDR1 and CDR2: MDHEN and SYDVKM. The V end lost 11 bases, the J end lost 3 bases, and 17 bases lay between the germline ends. The CDR3 covers 14 residues. A note on this clonotype: The target antigen is unknown.

The rearrangement uses TRBV28 and TRBJ1-5; D perhaps matches TRBD1 (5 bases). Sequencing used blood. The origin of this receptor is a man between 18 and 35 years old with Graves' hyperthyroidism. CDR3 region: CAARGDGNNQPQHF. CDR3 nucleotide sequence: TGTGCCGCCCGGGGGGACGGGAACAATCAGCCCCAGCATTTT.